Each of the 11 T cell receptor beta chains below was sequenced from the same sample in a study of CD8 T cells in Susac syndrome. cDNA came from roughly 0.47 to 1 ug RNA primed by random hexamers. MiXCR, run by TCRdb on the immunoSEQ multiplex PCR reads, gives a single entry per CDR3 protein. The sample comprises fewer than 85,000 distinct CDR3 sequences, approximately 95% of which are singletons, and 0.4% to 0.5% rests with the top ten. The sequencing input was CD8+ T cells from PBMCs. The receptor source for this set is a human donor with Susac syndrome.

The CDR3 coding sequence is TGCAGTGCTTGGGACGGGGAGCAGTTCTTC. Residues: CSAWDGEQFF. The gene calls are TRBV20-1 and TRBJ2-1, with D perhaps TRBD1 or TRBD2 (5 bases each). The germline V gene encodes CDR1 DFQATT and CDR2 SNEGSKA (reference sequence). V was trimmed by 5 bases and J by 10 bases, leaving 9 bases between them. The CDR3 consists of 10 residues.

J is TRBJ2-7 and V is TRBV20-1; 12 nucleotides match TRBD2. Germline V gene sequence: CDR1 DFQATT, CDR2 SNEGSKA (reference sequence). Losses at the gene ends were 5 bases for V and 2 bases for J; bases not matched to a gene: 7. The CDR3 covers 15 residues. CDR3 region: CSAERLAGATYEQYF. DNA of the CDR3: TGCAGTGCTGAGAGACTAGCGGGGGCTACCTACGAGCAGTACTTC.

The V gene is TRBV4-1, the J gene TRBJ2-7; TRBD1 agrees at 9 bases. The V gene end was trimmed by 8 bases and the J gene end by 4 bases; junction bases not matched to a gene: 9. The germline gives CDR1 MGHRA, CDR2 YSYEKL. This CDR3 contains 14 residues. CDR3 sequence: CASRPGQGSYEQYF. Written as DNA, the CDR3 is TGCGCCAGCCGACCGGGACAGGGATCGTACGAGCAGTACTTC.

The V and J genes are TRBV27 and TRBJ2-1, with D perhaps TRBD2 (5 bases). Germline V gene sequence: CDR1 MNHEY, CDR2 SMNVEV (reference sequence). The CDR3 contains 16 residues. The germline V and J ends were trimmed by 5 bases and 2 bases, with 16 bases remaining between them. DNA for the CDR3: TGTGCCAGCAGTCACCAAGCGGCTAATCCCTACAATGAGCAGTTCTTC. Protein product: CASSHQAANPYNEQFF.

The chain employs TRBV28 and TRBJ2-3; 8 bases fit TRBD2. The CDR3 totals 16 residues. In germline, CDR1 is MDHEN, CDR2 SYDVKM. V shed 2 bases, J shed 3 bases, and the junction held 7 bases outside the gene matches. The CDR3 DNA is TGTGCCAGCAGTTTAGGGGCGGGAGGACCGACAGATACGCAGTATTTT. Its translation is CASSLGAGGPTDTQYF.

The V call is TRBV20-1, the J call TRBJ2-7, with TRBD2 matching 14 bases. This CDR3 has 15 residues. The V and J ends lost 5 bases and 4 bases, in that order; junction bases with no gene match: 7. The V gene's germline CDR1 is DFQATT and CDR2 SNEGSKA (reference sequence). In DNA form, the CDR3 reads TGCAGTGCTGACGGGACTAGCGGGAGTTATTACGAGCAGTACTTC. This sequence encodes CSADGTSGSYYEQYF.

The V and J genes are TRBV13 and TRBJ2-1, with TRBD2 identical over 12 bases. Looked up from germline, CDR1 is PRHDT and CDR2 is FYEKMQ (reference sequence). J lost 9 bases, V lost 5 bases, and 5 bases had no gene match. This CDR3 spans 14 amino acids. In DNA form, the CDR3 reads TGTGCCAGCAGCCCGACTAGCGGGAGTCCTGAGCAGTTCTTC. This sequence encodes CASSPTSGSPEQFF.

This clonotype was counted a single time. The chain combines TRBV7-2 with TRBJ2-7; D may be TRBD2 (6 bases). With 3 bases removed from V and 5 bases from J, the gap between germline ends came to 14 bases. The germline CDR1 and CDR2 sequences are SGHTA and FQGNSA. The CDR3 spans 14 residues. The CDR3 loop is CASSFWKGEDEQYF. The DNA for the CDR3 is TGTGCCAGCAGCTTTTGGAAAGGGGAGGACGAGCAGTACTTC.

The V and J genes are TRBV11-2 and TRBJ2-7; D uncertain. The V and J ends lost 1 base and 3 bases respectively, with 7 bases between them. This CDR3 region has 13 residues. The germline V gene encodes CDR1 SGHAT and CDR2 FQNNGV. Here the CDR3 reads CASSLGVVYEQYF. CDR3 nucleotide sequence: TGTGCCAGCAGCTTAGGAGTTGTCTACGAGCAGTACTTC.

J is TRBJ2-3 and V is TRBV29-1, with D unresolved. With 0 bases removed from V and 4 bases from J, the gap between germline ends came to 5 bases. The CDR3 is 12 amino acids. Germline-derived CDR1 and CDR2 are SQVTM and ANQGSEA. The CDR3 coding sequence is TGCAGCGTTGAAGAGTGGGCAGATACGCAGTATTTT. Protein sequence: CSVEEWADTQYF.

This chain uses TRBV2 with TRBJ2-3; 9 nucleotides line up with TRBD1. J gave up 2 bases and V 1 base, and 4 bases lay outside the gene matches. CDR3 size: 16 residues. The germline V gene has CDR1 SNHLY and CDR2 FYNNEI. In DNA form, the CDR3 reads TGTGCCAGCAGTGAAGAACAGGGGGCGGCCACAGATACGCAGTATTTT. Translating it yields CASSEEQGAATDTQYF.